The entry that follows covers one T cell receptor (beta chain) sequence. This record comes from a study of OX40 agonist ivuxolimab in advanced cancers. Trimming pared 6 bases from V and 4 bases from J, leaving 13 bases between. Germline lookup yields CDR1 MNHEY and CDR2 SVGAGI. The CDR3 extends over 14 amino acids. Assay: immunoSEQ multiplex PCR; the TCRdb copy retains only in-frame clones and omits some. Of approximately 160,000 clones in the sample, roughly 94% were seen once. The clonotype was recovered from an adult with an advanced solid tumor such as melanoma, head and neck, liver or kidney cancer. The rearrangement joins TRBV6-5 to TRBJ2-1; D is perhaps TRBD2 (6 bases). The input for sequencing was CD4+ or CD8+ T cells sorted from blood, taken in a trial of the OX40 agonist ivuxolimab. CDR3 region: CASRRRDSYNEQFF. CDR3 in DNA: TGTGCCAGCAGGAGGCGGGATTCATACAATGAGCAGTTCTTC.